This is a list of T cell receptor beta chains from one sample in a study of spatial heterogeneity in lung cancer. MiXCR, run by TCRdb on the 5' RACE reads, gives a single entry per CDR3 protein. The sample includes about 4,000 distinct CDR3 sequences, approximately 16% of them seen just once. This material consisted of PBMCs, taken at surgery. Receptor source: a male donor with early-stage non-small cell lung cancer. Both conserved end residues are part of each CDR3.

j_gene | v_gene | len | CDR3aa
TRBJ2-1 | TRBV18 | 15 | CASSPGTSLSNEQFF
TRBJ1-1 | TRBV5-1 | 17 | CASSLSGQVDSRTEAFF
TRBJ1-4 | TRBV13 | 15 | CASSYGDRVDEKLFF
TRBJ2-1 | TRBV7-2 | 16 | CACRDKLAVSYNEQFF
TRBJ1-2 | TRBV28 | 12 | CASSSLRYGYTF
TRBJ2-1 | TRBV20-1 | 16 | CSASRGGGISYNEQFF
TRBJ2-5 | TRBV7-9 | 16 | CASSGRDRARVGTQYF
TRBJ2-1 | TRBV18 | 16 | CASSPAGGRTYNEQFF
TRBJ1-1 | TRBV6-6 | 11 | CASRRGAEAFF
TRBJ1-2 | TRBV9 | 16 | CASSLGQADPKDGYTF
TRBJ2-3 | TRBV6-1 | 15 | CASTSFAGLSDTQYF
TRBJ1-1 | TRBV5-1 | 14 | CASSSPPPNTEAFF
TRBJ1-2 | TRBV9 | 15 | CASSTPGGYPYGYTF
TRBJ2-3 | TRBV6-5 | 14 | CASSYWRGEDTQYF
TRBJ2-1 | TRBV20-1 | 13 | CSASSAGGNEQFF
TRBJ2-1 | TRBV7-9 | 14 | CASSLAGNWPQQFF
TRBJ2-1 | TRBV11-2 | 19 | CASSSPSGLAGGPRNEQFF
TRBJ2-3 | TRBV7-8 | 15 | CASSLAGGFADTQYF
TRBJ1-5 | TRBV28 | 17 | CASSSTTRASQEQPQHF
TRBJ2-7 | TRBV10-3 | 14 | CAISESGRENEQYF
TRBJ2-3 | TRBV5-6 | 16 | CASSLSLTGLTDTQYF
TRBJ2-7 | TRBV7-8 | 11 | CASSQAYEQYF
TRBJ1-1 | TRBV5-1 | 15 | CASSPAGTGGTEAFF
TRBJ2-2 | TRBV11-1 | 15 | CASSLGTTNTGELFF
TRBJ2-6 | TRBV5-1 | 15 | CASSPRNSGANVLTF
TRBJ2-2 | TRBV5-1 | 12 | CASRRDTGELFF
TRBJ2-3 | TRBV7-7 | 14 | CASSLAQGEGTQYF
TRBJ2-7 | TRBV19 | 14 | CASNRRDRSYEQYF
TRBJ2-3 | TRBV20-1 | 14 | CSDGGISSTDTQYF
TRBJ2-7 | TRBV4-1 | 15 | CASSQQGAPPYEQYF
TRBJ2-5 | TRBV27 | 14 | CASSFLGFQETQYF
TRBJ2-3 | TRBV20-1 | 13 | CSAWTGGTDTQYF
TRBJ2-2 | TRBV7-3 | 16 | CASSSPVIGGVGELFF
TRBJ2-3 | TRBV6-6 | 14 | CASSPGGRPDTQYF
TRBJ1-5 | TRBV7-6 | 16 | CASSSGDRGSNQPQHF
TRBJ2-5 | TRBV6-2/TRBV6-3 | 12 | CASKRLQETQYF
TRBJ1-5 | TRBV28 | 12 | CASSSDPQPQHF
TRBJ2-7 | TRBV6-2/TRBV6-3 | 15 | CASSYSTGGGYEQYF
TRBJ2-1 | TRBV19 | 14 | CASSIMSGENEQFF
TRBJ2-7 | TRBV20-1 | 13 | CSPHTGGLNEQYF
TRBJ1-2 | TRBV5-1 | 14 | CASSPWTENYGYTF
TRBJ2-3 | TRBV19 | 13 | CASVGDGADTQYF
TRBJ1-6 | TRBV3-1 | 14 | CASSQDGSNSPLHF
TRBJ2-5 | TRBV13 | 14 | CASSVTGIQETQYF
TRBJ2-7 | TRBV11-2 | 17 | CASTSAPRGKSSYEQYF
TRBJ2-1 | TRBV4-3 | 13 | CASSSRLANEQFF
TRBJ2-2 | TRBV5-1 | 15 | CASSPRTGEGRELFF
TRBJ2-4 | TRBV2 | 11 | CASGQGSIQYF
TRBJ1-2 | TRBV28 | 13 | CASRTGTGGGYTF
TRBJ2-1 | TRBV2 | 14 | CASRDTSTYNEQFF
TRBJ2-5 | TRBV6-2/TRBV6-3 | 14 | CASTQRGSKETQYF
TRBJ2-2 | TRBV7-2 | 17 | CASSVNPGLAGGGELFF
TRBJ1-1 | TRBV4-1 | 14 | CASSQYGQNTEAFF
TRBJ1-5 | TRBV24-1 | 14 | CATSAIGPNQPQHF
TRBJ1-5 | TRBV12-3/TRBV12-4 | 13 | CASNGRSDQPQHF
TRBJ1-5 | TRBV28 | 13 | CAIQSRGNQPQHF
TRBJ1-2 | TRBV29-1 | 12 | CSVDWGFYGYTF
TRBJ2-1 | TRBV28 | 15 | CASSFGGTGYNEQFF
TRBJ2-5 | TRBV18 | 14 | CASSPRPKQETQYF